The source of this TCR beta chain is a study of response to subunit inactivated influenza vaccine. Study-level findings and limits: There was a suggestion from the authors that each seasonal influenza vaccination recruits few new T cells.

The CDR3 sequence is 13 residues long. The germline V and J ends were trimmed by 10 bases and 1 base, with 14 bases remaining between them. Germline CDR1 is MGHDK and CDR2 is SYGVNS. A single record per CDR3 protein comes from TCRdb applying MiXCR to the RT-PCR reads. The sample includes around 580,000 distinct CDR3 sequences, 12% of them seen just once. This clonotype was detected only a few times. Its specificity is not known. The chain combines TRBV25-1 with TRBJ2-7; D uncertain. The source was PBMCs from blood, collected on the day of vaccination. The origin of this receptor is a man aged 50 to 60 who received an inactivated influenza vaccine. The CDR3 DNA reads TGTGCCACCTCTGGTCTTGGTTCCTACGAGCAGTACTTC. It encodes CATSGLGSYEQYF.